This entry describes one TCR beta chain. The data stem from a study of cytomegalovirus exposure and HLA in healthy donors. The CDR3 totals 14 residues. Germline V lookup: CDR1 MNHEY, CDR2 SVGAGI. V dropped 4 bases and J dropped 5 bases, with 15 bases sitting between them. The study ran its PCR with 60 Vbeta and 13 Jbeta primers. Method: immunoSEQ multiplex PCR; TCRdb's copy keeps in-frame clones and lacks some. The sample lists fewer than 90,000 clones, 75% to 80% occurring once. J is TRBJ2-7 and V is TRBV6-5, with a possible D match to TRBD1 (6 bases). This sequence was found in a female donor in good health and CMV-seronegative. Sequencing was done on a sample of PBMCs. CDR3 loop: CASSSPTGPNEQYF. The DNA for the CDR3 is TGTGCCAGCAGTTCTCCGACAGGACCAAACGAGCAGTACTTC.